Below are 7 T cell receptor beta chains sequenced from a single sample in a study of cytomegalovirus exposure and HLA in healthy donors. PCR used 60 Vbeta primers and 13 Jbeta primers. Assay used: immunoSEQ multiplex PCR; TCRdb lists only in-frame clones, some missing. The sample records about 110,000 clones, under 85% being singletons. The sequenced sample consisted of PBMCs. All receptors derive from a woman between 50 and 59 years old in good health and CMV-seropositive.

This clone was seen only once. The genes are TRBV7-2 and TRBJ2-1, with D possibly matching TRBD2 (5 bases). This CDR3 contains 13 residues. Germline CDR1 reads SGHTA; CDR2 reads FQGNSA. V was trimmed by 3 bases and J by 9 bases, leaving 12 bases between them. The CDR3 here is CASSFGGRGEQFF. CDR3 nucleotide sequence: TGTGCCAGCAGCTTTGGAGGCCGCGGTGAGCAGTTCTTC. The variable domain in full, with the rest retrieved from reference TRBV7-2 and TRBJ2-1, is GAGVSQSPSNKVTEKGKDVELRCDPISGHTALYWYRQSLGQGLEFLIYFQGNSAPDKSGLPSDRFSAERTGGSVSTLTIQRTQQEDSAVYLCASSFGGRGEQFFGPGTRLTVL.

The chain recombines TRBV7-8 with TRBJ2-7, with D maybe TRBD1 (7 bases). Germline V lookup: CDR1 SGHVS, CDR2 FQNEAQ. Trimming cost V 1 base and J 5 bases, with 9 bases left between them. The CDR3 contains 13 residues. The CDR3 loop reads CASSLGRGHEQYF. In nucleotides, the CDR3 is TGTGCCAGCAGCTTAGGGAGGGGGCACGAGCAGTACTTC.

This rearrangement joins TRBV13 to TRBJ1-2; 9 nucleotides agree with TRBD1. The V and J ends lost 5 bases and 7 bases, in that order; junction bases with no gene match: 11. In germline, CDR1 is PRHDT, CDR2 FYEKMQ (reference sequence). CDR3 size: 15 residues. The CDR3 sequence: CASSPRSGQGFGYTF. Here the CDR3 DNA reads TGTGCCAGCAGCCCGCGATCGGGACAGGGATTTGGCTACACCTTC.

This chain links TRBV1 with TRBJ1-2. TRBV1 counts as a pseudogene. The CDR3 loop spans 12 amino acids. The CDR3 coding sequence is TGCACCAGCAGCCACCTGACTACGGGCTACACCTTC. This sequence encodes CTSSHLTTGYTF.

This clone was seen just once. The chain joins TRBV10-2 to TRBJ2-7, with TRBD1 matching over 7 bases. V was clipped by 7 bases and J by 0 bases; unmatched bases: 3. Germline V lookup: CDR1 WSHSY, CDR2 SAAADI. The CDR3 spans 13 residues. In DNA, the CDR3 is TGCGCCAGCACCGGGACAGCCTCCTACGAGCAGTACTTC. This codes for CASTGTASYEQYF.

This chain connects TRBV4-1 to TRBJ1-3, with a possible D match to TRBD1 (6 bases). This CDR3 is built from 15 residues. V was shortened by 1 base and J by 4 bases, with 11 bases between the two germline ends. From germline, CDR1 is MGHRA and CDR2 YSYEKL. The CDR3 nucleotides are TGCGCCAGCAGCCAAGTGGCAGGGGCAGGAAACACCATATATTTT. Translating gives CASSQVAGAGNTIYF.

In its sample, this clone was seen a few times. The chain recombines TRBV7-7 with TRBJ2-5; 10 bases fit TRBD2. CDR1 SSHAT and CDR2 FNYEAQ come from the germline V gene (reference sequence). The V gene end was trimmed by 5 bases and the J gene end by 4 bases; junction bases not matched to a gene: 4. This CDR3 has 14 residues. DNA of the CDR3: TGTGCCAGCAGCGGAGCGGGAGGGCGAGAGACCCAGTACTTC. This translates into CASSGAGGRETQYF.